This record covers a single TCR beta chain. Its cognate antigen is unknown. Primers: 60 Vbeta forward and 13 Jbeta reverse. Only in-frame clones appear in the TCRdb table, and some are missing; sequencing was by immunoSEQ multiplex PCR. The sample has over 150,000 clones, almost 85% seen once. These data come from a study of cytomegalovirus exposure and HLA in healthy donors. Study results and limitations: Sequencing likely generated an artifact that appeared as a cluster of highly shared sequence variants. Analysis was carried out at a later point, and it linked a missense DCLRE1C variant to TCR beta V- and J-gene trimming. Compared with the roughly 700-donor mean, an Asian-associated ancestry cluster reportedly had fewer N-insertions, according to a later analysis.

Sequencing used PBMCs. The TCR originated in a girl under 18 in good health and CMV-seropositive.

CDR3 in DNA: TGCGCCAGCAGCCAAGAGACTAGCGGGGGCCAAGAGACCCAGTACTTC. This sequence encodes CASSQETSGGQETQYF. This chain links TRBV4-1 with TRBJ2-5, with 12 nucleotides matching TRBD2. Germline V gene data show CDR1 as MGHRA and CDR2 as YSYEKL. V shed 0 bases and J 1 base; nucleotides not matched to a gene: 0. The CDR3 spans 16 residues.